The rows below give T cell receptor beta chains drawn from one sample of a study of T-cell reconstitution after alpha-beta-depleted transplantation in children. TCRdb re-called the PCR reads with MiXCR, one entry per CDR3 protein. The table records approximately 590,000 distinct CDR3 sequences, under 12% of them present only once. Sample: PBMCs from the stem cell graft donor, taken from the stem cell graft. Receptors originate from a human donor who donated a stem cell graft to a child with acute myeloid leukemia. The CDR3 runs from the conserved cysteine through the conserved F or W. D genes are given only for firm matches. Rows may omit the clone size; those that give it use once, few, many or a size class.

CDR3aa	CDR3nt	d_gene	abundance	v_gene	j_gene
CATSRDQGGYTF	TGTGCCACCAGCAGAGATCAGGGCGGCTACACCTTC	.	few	TRBV15	TRBJ1-2
CASRPGGNQPQLF	TGTGCCAGCAGACCAGGGGGCAATCAGCCCCAGCTTTTT	TRBD1	once	TRBV6-2/TRBV6-3	TRBJ1-5
CASSSGTRVSNEQFF	TGCGCCAGCAGCTCGGGGACTAGGGTTAGCAATGAGCAGTTCTTC	TRBD2	.	TRBV5-1	TRBJ2-1
CASSQYQPRSYNEQFF	TGTGCCAGCAGCCAATATCAGCCGCGCTCCTACAATGAGCAGTTCTTC	.	.	TRBV3-1	TRBJ2-1
CASSSVSGYTF	TGTGCCAGCAGCTCCGTTAGTGGCTACACCTTC	.	many	TRBV7-2	TRBJ1-2
CASSRWTSGKSYEQYF	TGTGCCAGCAGCCGCTGGACTAGCGGCAAGTCCTACGAGCAGTACTTC	TRBD2	.	TRBV6-2/TRBV6-3	TRBJ2-7
CASSFSDLSTDTQYF	TGTGCCAGCAGCTTTAGCGACTTAAGCACAGATACGCAGTATTTT	.	few	TRBV7-2	TRBJ2-3
CSATQMNTEAFF	TGCAGTGCAACACAGATGAACACTGAAGCTTTCTTT	.	.	TRBV20-1	TRBJ1-1
CASSLLGSDEQYF	TGTGCCAGCAGCCTACTGGGTAGCGACGAGCAGTACTTC	.	many	TRBV7-2	TRBJ2-7
CAWSLGGSGANVLTF	TGTGCCTGGAGCTTGGGGGGGTCTGGGGCCAACGTCCTGACTTTC	TRBD2	few	TRBV30	TRBJ2-6
CASTRRGSGSYNEQFF	TGTGCCAGCACTAGAAGGGGGTCTGGCTCCTACAATGAGCAGTTCTTC	.	few	TRBV2	TRBJ2-1
CASSYRTGGNQPQHF	TGTGCCAGCAGTTACCGGACAGGGGGGAATCAGCCCCAGCATTTT	TRBD1	few	TRBV6-2/TRBV6-3	TRBJ1-5
CASSLSTIETAQYF	TGTGCCAGCAGTTTATCTACCATAGAGACGGCCCAGTACTTC	.	few	TRBV28	TRBJ2-5
CASSPGQPISYEQYF	TGTGCCAGCAGCCCCGGACAGCCTATCTCCTACGAGCAGTACTTC	.	few	TRBV9	TRBJ2-7
CASSLGGTGRETQYF	TGTGCCAGCAGCTTGGGAGGGACAGGGAGAGAGACCCAGTACTTC	TRBD1	many	TRBV5-6	TRBJ2-5
CASSAGQYVYEQYF	TGTGCCAGTAGTGCTGGACAGTACGTCTACGAGCAGTACTTC	.	.	TRBV19	TRBJ2-7
CSVEGRTSGTSTDTQYF	TGCAGCGTTGAAGGCCGGACTAGCGGGACTTCCACAGATACGCAGTATTTT	TRBD2	few	TRBV29-1	TRBJ2-3
CASSQTAGPYYEQYF	TGCGCCAGCAGCCAAACGGCGGGCCCCTACTACGAGCAGTACTTC	.	few	TRBV4-3	TRBJ2-7
CASSFSGLASYNEQFF	TGCGCCAGCAGCTTTAGCGGGTTAGCCTCCTACAATGAGCAGTTCTTC	TRBD2	.	TRBV5-1	TRBJ2-1
CATSVSSGQAREQFF	TGTGCCACCAGCGTCTCTAGCGGCCAGGCGCGGGAGCAGTTCTTC	TRBD2	.	TRBV15	TRBJ2-1
CAISESVQGAGYGYTF	TGTGCCATCAGTGAGTCCGTACAGGGGGCTGGCTATGGCTACACCTTC	TRBD1	many	TRBV10-3	TRBJ1-2
CASSAALAGISEQYF	TGTGCCAGCAGCGCAGCACTAGCGGGAATAAGCGAGCAGTACTTC	TRBD2	few	TRBV3-1	TRBJ2-7
CASSSRDRASGELFF	TGTGCCAGCAGTTCCCGGGACAGGGCCTCCGGGGAGCTGTTTTTT	TRBD1	many	TRBV12-3/TRBV12-4	TRBJ2-2
CASSGEYGTGQETQYF	TGTGCCAGCAGTGGAGAGTATGGGACAGGCCAAGAGACCCAGTACTTC	TRBD1	few	TRBV27	TRBJ2-5
CATSRAPTDPPASRPQHF	TGTGCCACCAGCAGAGCCCCAACTGACCCCCCGGCGTCCAGACCCCAGCATTTT	.	many	TRBV15	TRBJ1-5
CASSPGLVVLNEQFF	TGTGCCAGCAGCCCTGGACTAGTTGTTCTCAATGAGCAGTTCTTC	TRBD2	many	TRBV28	TRBJ2-1
CASSLPRETQYF	TGTGCCAGCAGCTTACCCAGGGAGACCCAGTACTTC	.	few	TRBV7-6	TRBJ2-5
CSVASGKTGELFF	TGCAGCGTCGCTAGCGGGAAGACCGGGGAGCTGTTTTTT	TRBD2	many	TRBV29-1	TRBJ2-2
CASSRPGQVFHTF	TGTGCCAGCAGCAGACCGGGACAGGTTTTCCACACCTTC	TRBD1	few	TRBV9	TRBJ1-2
CASCQDSPGSRNQPQHF	TGTGCCTCCTGCCAAGATTCCCCGGGATCTCGCAATCAGCCCCAGCATTTT	.	few	TRBV3-1	TRBJ1-5
CAISESGLAGDQVWEYNEQFF	TGTGCCATCAGTGAGTCAGGGCTAGCGGGAGACCAGGTTTGGGAATACAATGAGCAGTTCTTC	TRBD2	.	TRBV10-3	TRBJ2-1
CASRRGTAGVGETQYF	TGCGCCAGCAGGCGAGGGACGGCGGGAGTGGGGGAGACCCAGTACTTC	TRBD2	.	TRBV5-1	TRBJ2-5
CASSPRQGRAYNEQYF	TGTGCCAGCAGCCCGAGGCAGGGGCGGGCGTACAATGAGCAGTACTTC	.	many	TRBV9	TRBJ2-7
CSARRSRGLYEQYF	TGCAGTGCTAGAAGGAGCAGGGGGCTCTACGAGCAGTACTTC	TRBD1	many	TRBV20-1	TRBJ2-7
CAWSASGDYGYTF	TGTGCCTGGAGTGCCTCAGGGGACTATGGCTACACCTTC	.	.	TRBV30	TRBJ1-2
CAIRAGTTTDTQYF	TGTGCCATCAGAGCAGGGACCACTACAGATACGCAGTATTTT	.	many	TRBV10-3	TRBJ2-3
CASREVGGSNEQFF	TGTGCCAGCAGGGAAGTGGGCGGGAGCAATGAGCAGTTCTTC	TRBD2	.	TRBV6-1	TRBJ2-1
CASTSTGFVTEAFF	TGTGCCAGCACCTCGACAGGGTTTGTCACTGAAGCTTTCTTT	TRBD1	many	TRBV27	TRBJ1-1
CASSTMNRVEAFF	TGTGCCAGCAGCACGATGAACAGGGTTGAAGCTTTCTTT	.	.	TRBV5-5	TRBJ1-1
CASSYSLSGRRDTSSYNEQFF	TGTGCCAGCAGTTACTCGCTGAGCGGGAGGAGGGATACGAGCTCCTACAATGAGCAGTTCTTC	TRBD2	.	TRBV6-2/TRBV6-3	TRBJ2-1
CATSANSREQFF	TGTGCCACCAGTGCCAACAGCCGAGAGCAGTTCTTC	.	many	TRBV24-1	TRBJ2-1
CSVARLGTDTQYF	TGCAGCGTTGCTCGACTTGGCACAGATACGCAGTATTTT	.	few	TRBV29-1	TRBJ2-3
CASSPGTDYGYTF	TGTGCCAGCTCACCAGGGACAGACTATGGCTACACCTTC	TRBD1	many	TRBV18	TRBJ1-2
CASRYRTGPNTGELFF	TGTGCCAGCAGGTATAGGACAGGACCGAACACCGGGGAGCTGTTTTTT	TRBD1	many	TRBV28	TRBJ2-2
CSVQPIRPGELFF	TGCAGCGTTCAACCCATTCGTCCCGGGGAGCTGTTTTTT	.	many	TRBV29-1	TRBJ2-2
CSAKVDLPYEQYF	TGCAGTGCTAAAGTGGACCTTCCCTACGAGCAGTACTTC	.	many	TRBV20-1	TRBJ2-7
CASSLVSQGRMYTEAFF	TGCGCCAGCAGCTTGGTGTCCCAGGGTCGTATGTACACTGAAGCTTTCTTT	.	many	TRBV5-1	TRBJ1-1
CASRSQGESGYTF	TGTGCCAGCAGAAGTCAGGGGGAGAGTGGCTACACCTTC	TRBD1	many	TRBV6-6	TRBJ1-2
CASSANPGTSVNSGANVLTF	TGCGCCAGCAGCGCCAACCCCGGGACTAGCGTAAACTCTGGGGCCAACGTCCTGACTTTC	TRBD2	few	TRBV5-1	TRBJ2-6
CSASPQGLAETQYF	TGCAGTGCGAGCCCACAGGGACTAGCGGAGACCCAGTACTTC	TRBD2	.	TRBV20-1	TRBJ2-5
CSAGGQGNTYEQYF	TGCAGTGCGGGGGGGCAGGGAAACACCTACGAGCAGTACTTC	.	few	TRBV20-1	TRBJ2-7
CASSQDTSGRSYEQYF	TGTGCCAGCAGCCAAGATACTAGCGGGAGGTCGTACGAGCAGTACTTC	TRBD2	few	TRBV3-1	TRBJ2-7
CASSQTGGEQFF	TGTGCCAGCAGCCAGACAGGCGGTGAGCAGTTCTTC	.	many	TRBV5-6	TRBJ2-1
CASSVAGGPGSGTQYF	TGTGCCAGCAGCGTAGCGGGAGGGCCGGGCAGCGGCACGCAGTATTTT	TRBD2	.	TRBV9	TRBJ2-3
CASSFPGTLAYEQYF	TGTGCCAGCAGCTTCCCCGGGACTCTCGCCTACGAGCAGTACTTC	.	.	TRBV6-2/TRBV6-3	TRBJ2-7
CAWGTGNTEAFF	TGTGCCTGGGGGACAGGGAACACTGAAGCTTTCTTT	TRBD1	.	TRBV30	TRBJ1-1
CSASNEQISGANVLTF	TGCAGTGCTAGTAACGAGCAGATTTCGGGGGCCAACGTCCTGACTTTC	.	many	TRBV20-1	TRBJ2-6